A selection of T cell receptor beta chains follows, all from one sample in a study of OX40 agonist ivuxolimab in advanced cancers. TCRdb keeps only in-frame clones here, not all; method: immunoSEQ multiplex PCR. The table has some 14,000 clones, 87% seen once; the top ten hold 5.5% to 8%. Source: CD4+ or CD8+ T cells sorted from blood, taken in a trial of the OX40 agonist ivuxolimab. The receptors were sampled from an adult with an advanced solid tumor such as melanoma, head and neck, liver or kidney cancer. Each CDR3 is given with its conserved first and last residue. The order of the fields is CDR3 DNA, CDR3 protein, D gene, V gene, CDR3 length, clone size, J gene. The D gene is left open where the match is weak. Not all rows give a size; the values are once, few, many and, for expanded clones, a class.

cdr3_nt: TGTGCCAGCAGCCCCGGGGGGGTGAACACTGAAGCTTTCTTT; cdr3_aa: CASSPGGVNTEAFF; d_call: -; v_call: TRBV6-4; cdr3_length: 14; clone_size: -; j_call: TRBJ1-1
cdr3_nt: TGCGCCAGCAGCCGAGAGACAGGGTCGCATCAGCCCCAGCATTTT; cdr3_aa: CASSRETGSHQPQHF; d_call: TRBD1; v_call: TRBV4-1; cdr3_length: 15; clone_size: -; j_call: TRBJ1-5
cdr3_nt: TGTGCCAGCAGCTTAGTGGGAGGACAGCCCGGGGAGCTGTTTTTT; cdr3_aa: CASSLVGGQPGELFF; d_call: -; v_call: TRBV7-9; cdr3_length: 15; clone_size: -; j_call: TRBJ2-2
cdr3_nt: TGTGCCAGCGGTTGGGATCCGACTAACTATGGCTACACCTTC; cdr3_aa: CASGWDPTNYGYTF; d_call: -; v_call: TRBV27; cdr3_length: 14; clone_size: -; j_call: TRBJ1-2
cdr3_nt: TGTGCCAGCAGTGAACGGGGTTCGGGGCAATTCTCTGGGGCCAACGTCCTGACTTTC; cdr3_aa: CASSERGSGQFSGANVLTF; d_call: -; v_call: TRBV6-1; cdr3_length: 19; clone_size: -; j_call: TRBJ2-6
cdr3_nt: TGCGCCAGCAGTCGGGGGGGCATGGGAGATACGCAGTATTTT; cdr3_aa: CASSRGGMGDTQYF; d_call: TRBD2; v_call: TRBV4-1; cdr3_length: 14; clone_size: -; j_call: TRBJ2-3
cdr3_nt: TGCGCCAGCAGCCAAGCTGGACAGGTGAACACTGAAGCTTTCTTT; cdr3_aa: CASSQAGQVNTEAFF; d_call: TRBD1; v_call: TRBV4-1; cdr3_length: 15; clone_size: -; j_call: TRBJ1-1
cdr3_nt: TGTGCCAGCAGCGTCTTAGGACAGGACACTGAAGCTTTCTTT; cdr3_aa: CASSVLGQDTEAFF; d_call: TRBD1; v_call: TRBV9; cdr3_length: 14; clone_size: -; j_call: TRBJ1-1
cdr3_nt: TGCGCCAGCAGCTTGGGCGGGGGGCCGAACACCGGGGAGCTGTTTTTT; cdr3_aa: CASSLGGGPNTGELFF; d_call: TRBD2; v_call: TRBV5-1; cdr3_length: 16; clone_size: -; j_call: TRBJ2-2
cdr3_nt: TGCGCCAGCAGCTTGGTCGGACTAGCTCGGAATGAGCAGTTCTTC; cdr3_aa: CASSLVGLARNEQFF; d_call: TRBD2; v_call: TRBV5-1; cdr3_length: 15; clone_size: -; j_call: TRBJ2-1
cdr3_nt: TGCGCCAGCAGTGAGTCTCTGGGTCGGGTCGGCTACACCTTC; cdr3_aa: CASSESLGRVGYTF; d_call: -; v_call: TRBV10-2; cdr3_length: 14; clone_size: -; j_call: TRBJ1-2
cdr3_nt: TGTGCCAGCAGGACCGGAGGCAGGCTGGTCGGGGAGCTGTTTTTT; cdr3_aa: CASRTGGRLVGELFF; d_call: -; v_call: TRBV7-9; cdr3_length: 15; clone_size: -; j_call: TRBJ2-2
cdr3_nt: TGTGCCAGCAGCCTAGGGGGGCATCTCACGGAGACCCAGTACTTC; cdr3_aa: CASSLGGHLTETQYF; d_call: -; v_call: TRBV11-3; cdr3_length: 15; clone_size: -; j_call: TRBJ2-5
cdr3_nt: TGTGCCAGCAGCTCCGGGACGCTACAAGAGACCCAGTACTTC; cdr3_aa: CASSSGTLQETQYF; d_call: -; v_call: TRBV5-5; cdr3_length: 14; clone_size: -; j_call: TRBJ2-5
cdr3_nt: TGTGCCAGTAGTATGGGCCGGGGTAGCGGGTTCACAGATACGCAGTATTTT; cdr3_aa: CASSMGRGSGFTDTQYF; d_call: TRBD2; v_call: TRBV19; cdr3_length: 17; clone_size: -; j_call: TRBJ2-3
cdr3_nt: TGTGCCAGCAGCGTAGGTATCAGCCTCTCTGGAAACACCATATATTTT; cdr3_aa: CASSVGISLSGNTIYF; d_call: -; v_call: TRBV9; cdr3_length: 16; clone_size: -; j_call: TRBJ1-3
cdr3_nt: TGTGCCAGCAGTCCCGGGACAGCGCTACGAGAGCAGTACTTC; cdr3_aa: CASSPGTALREQYF; d_call: TRBD1; v_call: TRBV6-5; cdr3_length: 14; clone_size: -; j_call: TRBJ2-7
cdr3_nt: TGTGCCGTCGGGCAGGGTGGATACAATGAGCAGTTCTTC; cdr3_aa: CAVGQGGYNEQFF; d_call: -; v_call: TRBV19; cdr3_length: 13; clone_size: once; j_call: TRBJ2-1
cdr3_nt: TGTGCCAGCAGCTCCGACCCCGGGGGGTCAGGGAGCACAGATACGCAGTATTTT; cdr3_aa: CASSSDPGGSGSTDTQYF; d_call: TRBD2; v_call: TRBV7-2; cdr3_length: 18; clone_size: few; j_call: TRBJ2-3
cdr3_nt: TGTGCCACCAGCAGAGCATTGGACAGCTTCACAGATACGCAGTATTTT; cdr3_aa: CATSRALDSFTDTQYF; d_call: -; v_call: TRBV15; cdr3_length: 16; clone_size: -; j_call: TRBJ2-3
cdr3_nt: TGTGCCAGTAGTCGTTTGAAGGGGAACTCCTACAATGAGCAGTTCTTC; cdr3_aa: CASSRLKGNSYNEQFF; d_call: -; v_call: TRBV19; cdr3_length: 16; clone_size: once; j_call: TRBJ2-1
cdr3_nt: TGTGCCAGCAGCTTAGCCCCGGGACAGGGGTATACGACTAATGAAAAACTGTTTTTT; cdr3_aa: CASSLAPGQGYTTNEKLFF; d_call: TRBD1; v_call: TRBV7-6; cdr3_length: 19; clone_size: -; j_call: TRBJ1-4
cdr3_nt: TGTGCCAGCAGCTTGTCGCCCCTGGATGGCTACACCTTC; cdr3_aa: CASSLSPLDGYTF; d_call: -; v_call: TRBV7-8; cdr3_length: 13; clone_size: -; j_call: TRBJ1-2
cdr3_nt: TGTGCTAGTGTCCCAGGGTACGGAGGCAATCAGCCCCAGCATTTT; cdr3_aa: CASVPGYGGNQPQHF; d_call: -; v_call: TRBV12-5; cdr3_length: 15; clone_size: -; j_call: TRBJ1-5
cdr3_nt: TGTGCCACATCTGAGCAAACTAATGAAAAACTGTTTTTT; cdr3_aa: CATSEQTNEKLFF; d_call: -; v_call: TRBV10-3; cdr3_length: 13; clone_size: -; j_call: TRBJ1-4
cdr3_nt: TGCGCCAGCAGCTTACAGGGGATGAACACTGAAGCTTTCTTT; cdr3_aa: CASSLQGMNTEAFF; d_call: TRBD1; v_call: TRBV5-1; cdr3_length: 14; clone_size: -; j_call: TRBJ1-1
cdr3_nt: TGTGCCAGCAGCTTGTTCGGCCTCTCCTATAATTCACCCCTCCACTTT; cdr3_aa: CASSLFGLSYNSPLHF; d_call: -; v_call: TRBV5-6; cdr3_length: 16; clone_size: few; j_call: TRBJ1-6
cdr3_nt: TGTGCCAGCCCCCTGGAGGGGGCCAACGTCCTGACTTTC; cdr3_aa: CASPLEGANVLTF; d_call: -; v_call: TRBV6-1; cdr3_length: 13; clone_size: -; j_call: TRBJ2-6
cdr3_nt: TGTGCCAGCAGCTTCACAAGACTGGGACAGGGAAATTCACCCCTCCACTTT; cdr3_aa: CASSFTRLGQGNSPLHF; d_call: TRBD1; v_call: TRBV5-6; cdr3_length: 17; clone_size: -; j_call: TRBJ1-6
cdr3_nt: TGTGCCAGCAGCCTCGGGGACAGTGTTAATCAGCCCCAGCATTTT; cdr3_aa: CASSLGDSVNQPQHF; d_call: TRBD1; v_call: TRBV7-8; cdr3_length: 15; clone_size: once; j_call: TRBJ1-5
cdr3_nt: TGTGCCAGCAGCACCCAACTAGCGGGGGGTGGACATGAGCAGTTCTTC; cdr3_aa: CASSTQLAGGGHEQFF; d_call: TRBD2; v_call: TRBV9; cdr3_length: 16; clone_size: -; j_call: TRBJ2-1
cdr3_nt: TGCGCCAGCAGTGGCTATGCGGGGGGCACGCAGTATTTT; cdr3_aa: CASSGYAGGTQYF; d_call: TRBD2; v_call: TRBV10-1; cdr3_length: 13; clone_size: -; j_call: TRBJ2-3
cdr3_nt: TGTGCCAGCAGCTTGCAGATTAATTCACCCCTCCACTTT; cdr3_aa: CASSLQINSPLHF; d_call: -; v_call: TRBV5-4; cdr3_length: 13; clone_size: few; j_call: TRBJ1-6
cdr3_nt: TGTGCCAGCAGCCCGTCGACATACAGCTCCTACAATGAGCAGTTCTTC; cdr3_aa: CASSPSTYSSYNEQFF; d_call: -; v_call: TRBV7-3; cdr3_length: 16; clone_size: -; j_call: TRBJ2-1
cdr3_nt: TGTGCCAGCAGCCCAGGGAGTAACCACTACAATGAGCAGTTCTTC; cdr3_aa: CASSPGSNHYNEQFF; d_call: -; v_call: TRBV6-6; cdr3_length: 15; clone_size: few; j_call: TRBJ2-1
cdr3_nt: TGTGCCAGCAACCTGGACAGGGCCGATGGCTACACCTTC; cdr3_aa: CASNLDRADGYTF; d_call: TRBD1; v_call: TRBV5-4; cdr3_length: 13; clone_size: once; j_call: TRBJ1-2
cdr3_nt: TGCGCCAGCAGCCAAGCTCGGGGTGGGAGCAATCAGCCCCAGCATTTT; cdr3_aa: CASSQARGGSNQPQHF; d_call: -; v_call: TRBV4-1; cdr3_length: 16; clone_size: few; j_call: TRBJ1-5
cdr3_nt: TGTGCCAGCAGCCCGTCCCTCTTGGGGCCCTCGGCCCAGTACTTC; cdr3_aa: CASSPSLLGPSAQYF; d_call: -; v_call: TRBV7-9; cdr3_length: 15; clone_size: -; j_call: TRBJ2-5
cdr3_nt: TGTGCCATCAGTGACCCTGACAGGGCCGCTAACTATGGCTACACCTTC; cdr3_aa: CAISDPDRAANYGYTF; d_call: TRBD1; v_call: TRBV10-3; cdr3_length: 16; clone_size: -; j_call: TRBJ1-2
cdr3_nt: TGTGCCAGCAGCGATAACGGGCCAGTCGAAGGGGAGACCCAGTACTTC; cdr3_aa: CASSDNGPVEGETQYF; d_call: -; v_call: TRBV7-2; cdr3_length: 16; clone_size: -; j_call: TRBJ2-5
cdr3_nt: TGTGCCAGCAGCTACGACACAGGGGGGATAGCTTTCTTT; cdr3_aa: CASSYDTGGIAFF; d_call: TRBD1; v_call: TRBV6-5; cdr3_length: 13; clone_size: -; j_call: TRBJ1-1
cdr3_nt: TGTGCCAGCAGCCAAAGCGGGAGACTCTACGAGCAGTACTTC; cdr3_aa: CASSQSGRLYEQYF; d_call: TRBD2; v_call: TRBV14; cdr3_length: 14; clone_size: -; j_call: TRBJ2-7
cdr3_nt: TGTGCCAGCAGTTACCCGGAAGACATGGCTGAAAAACTGTTTTTT; cdr3_aa: CASSYPEDMAEKLFF; d_call: -; v_call: TRBV6-6; cdr3_length: 15; clone_size: -; j_call: TRBJ1-4
cdr3_nt: TGTGCCAGCAGCTTAGAGAATTACGAGCAGTACTTC; cdr3_aa: CASSLENYEQYF; d_call: -; v_call: TRBV7-8; cdr3_length: 12; clone_size: -; j_call: TRBJ2-7
cdr3_nt: TGTGCCAGCAGTTCGGGACACAATCAGCCCCAGCATTTT; cdr3_aa: CASSSGHNQPQHF; d_call: -; v_call: TRBV6-9; cdr3_length: 13; clone_size: once; j_call: TRBJ1-5
cdr3_nt: TGTGCCAGCAGTTACAATGGAGTGAACACTGAAGCTTTCTTT; cdr3_aa: CASSYNGVNTEAFF; d_call: -; v_call: TRBV6-5; cdr3_length: 14; clone_size: -; j_call: TRBJ1-1
cdr3_nt: TGTGCCAGCAGCTTAGGGCAGATCTACGAGCAGTACTTC; cdr3_aa: CASSLGQIYEQYF; d_call: -; v_call: TRBV11-2; cdr3_length: 13; clone_size: -; j_call: TRBJ2-7
cdr3_nt: TGTGCCAGCAGTTACCTACGCGGACAGGGTAACACTGAAGCTTTCTTT; cdr3_aa: CASSYLRGQGNTEAFF; d_call: TRBD1; v_call: TRBV6-5; cdr3_length: 16; clone_size: -; j_call: TRBJ1-1
cdr3_nt: TGTGCCACCAGCAGGGCTAAGGACGAGCAGTACTTC; cdr3_aa: CATSRAKDEQYF; d_call: -; v_call: TRBV15; cdr3_length: 12; clone_size: -; j_call: TRBJ2-7
cdr3_nt: TGTGCCAGCGGACGAGGACAGGGGGCTTTAGAGGGCAATCAGCCCCAGCATTTT; cdr3_aa: CASGRGQGALEGNQPQHF; d_call: TRBD1; v_call: TRBV27; cdr3_length: 18; clone_size: -; j_call: TRBJ1-5
cdr3_nt: TGTGCCATCAGTAATTCTTCCTTGGGGTATGGCTACACCTTC; cdr3_aa: CAISNSSLGYGYTF; d_call: -; v_call: TRBV10-3; cdr3_length: 14; clone_size: -; j_call: TRBJ1-2